The 24 T cell receptor beta chains in this list originate from one sample, sequenced in a study of Ad26.COV2.S vaccination and SARS-CoV-2 variants. Using immunoSEQ multiplex PCR, the repertoire was profiled, and TCRdb retains in-frame clones only, with some absent. Of roughly 300,000 clones listed, 75% to 90% were seen once; the top ten hold about 10%. Indicated treatment: about 20 received Ad26.COV2.S at low or high dose, single or two shots; about 5 received placebo; per-sample allocation not given. Samples were taken on day 63 after the first vaccine or placebo injection. The specimen comprised peripheral blood, sampled in a trial of Ad26.COV2.S vaccine versus placebo. Receptor source: a person aged 18-60 years who received the Ad26.COV2.S COVID-19 vaccine or a placebo.

The chain carries TRBV7-9 and TRBJ1-5; D perhaps matches TRBD1 (5 bases). CDR3 size: 16 residues. Germline V lookup: CDR1 SEHNR, CDR2 FQNEAQ (reference sequence). Deletions cut 5 bases from V and 2 bases from J, with 16 bases between. The CDR3 DNA reads TGTGCCAGCAGCCCCCGACGCCGGGGCGGCAATCAGCCCCAGCATTTT. Its protein is CASSPRRRGGNQPQHF.

The chain is built from TRBV7-9 and TRBJ1-4, with a tentative D call TRBD1 (5 bases). Per germline, CDR1 SEHNR and CDR2 FQNEAQ (reference sequence). The V gene lost 3 bases and the J gene lost 5 bases, with 7 bases spanning the gap. The CDR3 covers 13 residues. The CDR3 loop is CASSFRVNEKLFF. The CDR3 DNA reads as TGTGCCAGCAGCTTCAGGGTCAATGAAAAACTGTTTTTT.

This clone was observed a few times. The chain combines TRBV30 with TRBJ1-5; no clear D gene. Deletions cut 1 base from V and 4 bases from J, with 8 bases between. Germline values: CDR1 GTSNPN, CDR2 SVGIG (reference sequence). The CDR3 has 13 residues. CDR3 region: CAWSELENQPQHF. In nucleotides, the CDR3 is TGTGCCTGGAGTGAACTGGAGAATCAGCCCCAGCATTTT.

The V and J genes are TRBV5-5 and TRBJ2-7; D is perhaps TRBD1 or TRBD2 (6 bases each). Germline lookup yields CDR1 SGHKS and CDR2 YYEKEE (reference sequence). This CDR3 is 16 amino acids long. V lost 0 bases and J 7 bases, leaving 20 bases between the germline ends. CDR3 residues: CASSLAASRGEMEQYF. The CDR3 DNA follows: TGTGCCAGCAGCTTGGCCGCGTCTAGGGGGGAGATGGAGCAGTACTTC.

This chain joins TRBV28 and TRBJ2-1; the D gene could be TRBD1 or TRBD2 (5 bases each). From germline, CDR1 is MDHEN and CDR2 SYDVKM. There are 12 residues in the CDR3. Between the trimmed V and J ends, which lost 5 bases and 8 bases, there was a span of 10 bases. The CDR3 sequence: CASSVLGDEQFF. CDR3 DNA: TGTGCCAGCAGTGTTCTGGGGGATGAGCAGTTCTTC.

V gene TRBV7-6 combines with J gene TRBJ1-4; TRBD1 might be the D (5 bases). CDR1 and CDR2 from the germline V gene are SGHVS and FNYEAQ. The V end was cut by 0 bases, the J end by 8 bases, with 13 bases between. The CDR3 has 15 amino acids. In DNA form, the CDR3 reads TGTGCCAGCAGCTTAGCAGGGCAGGGTGCGGAAAAACTGTTTTTT. Protein product: CASSLAGQGAEKLFF.

The chain is built from TRBV28 and TRBJ1-2; no clear D. Looked up from germline, CDR1 is MDHEN and CDR2 is SYDVKM. The V end was cut by 5 bases, the J end by 4 bases, with 8 bases between. The CDR3 is 12 residues long. The CDR3: CASSIGTYGYTF. DNA of the CDR3: TGTGCCAGCAGTATTGGCACCTATGGCTACACCTTC.

J is TRBJ2-2 and V is TRBV19; D is undetermined. CDR1 LNHDA and CDR2 SQIVND come from the germline V gene (reference sequence). This CDR3 is built from 16 residues. V was pared by 2 bases and J by 2 bases, with 12 bases between. CDR3 nucleotides: TGTGCCAGTAGTATACTCTCAGGCGGAAACACCGGGGAGCTGTTTTTT. Its protein product is CASSILSGGNTGELFF.

The rearrangement uses TRBV28 and TRBJ2-3; D is possibly TRBD1 (6 bases). CDR1 is MDHEN, CDR2 SYDVKM, per germline. Trimming removed 5 bases from V and 3 bases from J, with 12 bases in between. The length of the CDR3 is 14 residues. CDR3 DNA: TGTGCCAGCAGTAGACAGGCCGAAACAGATACGCAGTATTTT. This translates into CASSRQAETDTQYF.

This clone was seen only a few times. CDR3 amino acids: CASTYARAGNTEAFF. The CDR3 nucleotides read TGTGCCAGCACGTACGCCCGGGCGGGGAACACTGAAGCTTTCTTT. The chain is built from TRBV25-1 and TRBJ1-1; no firm D call. This CDR3 region has 15 residues. Germline V lookup: CDR1 MGHDK, CDR2 SYGVNS. V lost 7 bases, J lost 1 base, and 16 bases lay in between.

The chain carries TRBV19 and TRBJ1-2; D remains unclear. Trimming removed 1 base from V and 8 bases from J, with 11 bases in between. This CDR3 comprises 13 residues. CDR1 and CDR2 (germline): LNHDA, SQIVND (reference sequence). This CDR3 reads CASSIAGQRGYTF. CDR3 bases: TGTGCCAGTAGTATAGCGGGCCAGAGGGGCTACACCTTC.

The J gene is TRBJ2-7, the V gene TRBV5-6; D call uncertain. Germline V gene data show CDR1 as SGHDT and CDR2 as YYEEEE. Trimming took 3 bases from V and 2 from J, leaving 12 bases between them. This CDR3 has 14 residues. CDR3 loop: CASSSTPSAYEQYF. The CDR3 nucleotides read TGTGCCAGCAGCTCCACCCCGTCCGCCTACGAGCAGTACTTC.

The chain is built from TRBV12-3 or TRBV12-4 and TRBJ1-2; no clear D gene. V was shortened by 5 bases and J by 8 bases, with 12 bases between the two germline ends. The CDR3 is 12 residues long. CDR3 DNA: TGTGCCAGCAGTCCGCCGGAGGGAGGCTACACCTTC. Amino acids: CASSPPEGGYTF.

The chain couples TRBV7-9 to TRBJ2-7; no definite D call. Germline assignment: CDR1 SEHNR and CDR2 FQNEAQ (reference sequence). The CDR3 loop spans 12 amino acids. The V end was cut by 5 bases, the J end by 7 bases, with 12 bases between. The chain's CDR3 is CASSPNTWEQYF. The CDR3 bases are TGTGCCAGCAGCCCTAATACCTGGGAGCAGTACTTC. Using reference TRBV7-9 and TRBJ2-7 for the parts outside the CDR3, the full variable domain is DTGVSQNPRHKITKRGQNVTFRCDPISEHNRLYWYRQTLGQGPEFLTYFQNEAQLEKSRLLSDRFSAERPKGSFSTLEIQRTEQGDSAMYLCASSPNTWEQYFGPGTRLTVT.

J is TRBJ2-1 and V is TRBV4-3, with 14 bases that match TRBD2. Germline V gene sequence: CDR1 LGHNA, CDR2 YSLEER. The CDR3 loop spans 15 amino acids. V trimming: 3 bases; J trimming: 8 bases; junction bases outside the gene matches: 3. The CDR3 is CASSQGLAGAHEQFF. The CDR3 DNA is TGCGCCAGCAGCCAGGGACTAGCGGGAGCACATGAGCAGTTCTTC.

This chain links TRBV6-5 with TRBJ2-2, with 7 bases matching TRBD2. This CDR3 has 14 amino acids. Germline CDR1 MNHEY, CDR2 SVGAGI. Losses at the gene ends were 7 bases for V and 2 bases for J; bases not matched to a gene: 4. CDR3 sequence: CASNGGRNTGELFF. The CDR3 nucleotides are TGTGCCAGCAATGGCGGGAGAAACACCGGGGAGCTGTTTTTT.

The CDR3 protein is CASISGGFGTDTQYF. CDR3 sequence (DNA): TGTGCCAGCATCTCTGGTGGTTTCGGCACAGATACGCAGTATTTT. The chain is built from TRBV6-5 and TRBJ2-3; D gene uncertain. Germline V gives CDR1 MNHEY, CDR2 SVGAGI. The CDR3 contains 15 residues. Trimming removed 7 bases from V and 1 base from J, with 15 bases in between.

The CDR3 DNA is TGTGCCAGCAGCTTGGAGCGGATCTCCTATAATTCACCCCTCCACTTT. This codes for CASSLERISYNSPLHF. This chain uses TRBV5-6 with TRBJ1-6; D remains ambiguous. The CDR3 contains 16 residues. Trimming stripped 0 bases from V and 0 bases from J, with 7 bases between. CDR1 and CDR2 from the germline V gene are SGHDT and YYEEEE.

The rearrangement joins TRBV7-9 to TRBJ2-1; 9 bases are a match to TRBD2. Per germline, CDR1 SEHNR and CDR2 FQNEAQ (reference sequence). This CDR3 has 14 amino acids. V dropped 5 bases and J dropped 6; count of bases not matched to a gene: 5. The CDR3 sequence: CASSTGLAANEQFF. The CDR3 nucleotides read TGTGCCAGCAGCACGGGACTAGCAGCCAATGAGCAGTTCTTC.

This sequence joins TRBV27 and TRBJ2-7, with 8 positions matching TRBD2. In germline, CDR1 is MNHEY, CDR2 SMNVEV (reference sequence). This CDR3 comprises 16 residues. After removal of 2 bases from V and 3 bases from J, the junction contained 9 bases not matched to a gene. The CDR3 reads CASSLRGGRSIYEQYF. The CDR3 coding sequence is TGTGCCAGCAGTTTACGCGGGGGGCGAAGCATCTACGAGCAGTACTTC.

The rearrangement joins TRBV7-2 to TRBJ2-7; D gene unclear. This CDR3 region has 14 residues. Germline V lookup: CDR1 SGHTA, CDR2 FQGNSA. V was shortened by 7 bases and J by 0 bases, with 13 bases between the two germline ends. CDR3 sequence: CASNRGPPSYEQYF. The CDR3 DNA follows: TGTGCCAGCAACCGTGGACCACCCTCCTACGAGCAGTACTTC.

This rearrangement joins TRBV4-3 to TRBJ1-1; 7 nucleotides align to TRBD1. V gave up 1 base and J gave up 7 bases; unmatched junction bases: 6. The CDR3 length is 14 residues. Germline-derived CDR1 and CDR2 are LGHNA and YSLEER. This CDR3 reads CASSQVARDSEAFF. CDR3 DNA: TGCGCCAGCAGCCAAGTGGCCCGGGACAGTGAAGCTTTCTTT.

V is TRBV5-5 and J is TRBJ2-4, with 7 bases aligning to TRBD2. Per the germline V gene, CDR1 is SGHKS and CDR2 is YYEKEE (reference sequence). The CDR3 consists of 14 residues. The V and J ends lost 7 bases and 0 bases, in that order; junction bases with no gene match: 4. The CDR3 region is CASRDYLAKNIQYF. CDR3 sequence (DNA): TGTGCCAGCCGGGACTACCTAGCCAAAAACATTCAGTACTTC.

CDR3: CASSYPPSGRNADTQYF. Written as DNA, the CDR3 is TGTGCCAGCAGTTATCCACCTAGCGGGAGGAACGCAGATACGCAGTATTTT. The V gene is TRBV6-2 or TRBV6-3, the J gene TRBJ2-3; 11 bases align to TRBD2. Per the germline V gene, CDR1 is MNHEY and CDR2 is SVGEGT. V dropped 3 bases and J dropped 4; count of bases not matched to a gene: 9. The CDR3 sequence is 17 residues long.